This TCR beta chain was sequenced during a study of T cell repertoires in cytomegalovirus infection. Study conclusions and caveats: Pooled public TCR beta family frequency picked out CMV carriers with the relevant HLA.

TCRdb analysed the reads with MiXCR anew, one entry per CDR3 protein. The sample holds about 920,000 distinct CDR3 sequences, roughly 30% seen once. Germline V gene sequence: CDR1 MGHRA, CDR2 YSYEKL. The CDR3 length is 16 residues. The germline V and J ends were trimmed by 1 base and 1 base, with 13 bases remaining between them. As to this clonotype: No antigen is known for it.

The chain uses TRBV4-1 and TRBJ1-1, with D perhaps TRBD1 (5 bases). The source is a human donor in good health (CMV status not recorded). Some clones in this sample may be carry-over from other donors' samples. Sequencing used cultured CD8+ T cells from PBMCs, obtained from culture after CMV antigen stimulation. The CDR3 DNA follows: TGCGCCAGCAGCCAAGGGGAACGGACATCGAACACTGAAGCTTTCTTT. Translating it yields CASSQGERTSNTEAFF.